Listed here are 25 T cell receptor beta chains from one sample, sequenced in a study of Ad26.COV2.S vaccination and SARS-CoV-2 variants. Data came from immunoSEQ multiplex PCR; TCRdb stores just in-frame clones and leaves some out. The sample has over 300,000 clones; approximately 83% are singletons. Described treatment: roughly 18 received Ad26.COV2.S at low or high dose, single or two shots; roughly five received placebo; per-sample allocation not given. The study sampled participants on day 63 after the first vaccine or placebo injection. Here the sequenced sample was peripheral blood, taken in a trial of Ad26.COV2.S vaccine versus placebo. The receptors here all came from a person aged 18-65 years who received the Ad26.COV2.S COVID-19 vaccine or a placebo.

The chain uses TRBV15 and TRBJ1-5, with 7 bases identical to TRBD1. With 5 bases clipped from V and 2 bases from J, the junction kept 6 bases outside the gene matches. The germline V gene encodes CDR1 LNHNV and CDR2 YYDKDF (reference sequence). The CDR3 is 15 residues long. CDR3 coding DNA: TGTGCCACCAGCCTAGACAGGGAGGGCAATCAGCCCCAGCATTTT. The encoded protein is CATSLDREGNQPQHF.

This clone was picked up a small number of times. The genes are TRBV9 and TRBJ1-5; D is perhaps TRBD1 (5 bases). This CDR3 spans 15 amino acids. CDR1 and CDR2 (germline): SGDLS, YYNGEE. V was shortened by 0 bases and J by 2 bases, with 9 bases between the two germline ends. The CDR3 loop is CASSVEAGGNQPQHF. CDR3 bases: TGTGCCAGCAGCGTAGAAGCGGGGGGCAATCAGCCCCAGCATTTT.

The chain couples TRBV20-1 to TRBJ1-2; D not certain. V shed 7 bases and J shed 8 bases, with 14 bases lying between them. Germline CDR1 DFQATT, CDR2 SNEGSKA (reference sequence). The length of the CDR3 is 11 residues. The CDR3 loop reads CSGSSRVGYTF. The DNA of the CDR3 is TGCAGTGGTAGTAGCCGGGTCGGCTACACCTTC.

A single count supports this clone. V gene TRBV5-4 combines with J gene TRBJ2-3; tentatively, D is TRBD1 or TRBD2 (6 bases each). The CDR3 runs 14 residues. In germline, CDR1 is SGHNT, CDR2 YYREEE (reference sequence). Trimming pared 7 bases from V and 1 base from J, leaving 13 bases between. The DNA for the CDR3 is TGTGCCAGCGGGGGGCGGCGGGGCACAGATACGCAGTATTTT. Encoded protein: CASGGRRGTDTQYF.

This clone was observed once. As DNA, the CDR3 is TGTGCCAGCACCCGAAGGGGCTGGAATAATGAGCAGTTCTTC. It encodes CASTRRGWNNEQFF. The V call is TRBV6-5, the J call TRBJ2-1; D is possibly TRBD1 (5 bases). Trimming shortened V by 7 bases and J by 7 bases, and 17 bases separated the two germline ends. CDR3 length: 14 amino acids. CDR1 is MNHEY, CDR2 SVGAGI, per germline.

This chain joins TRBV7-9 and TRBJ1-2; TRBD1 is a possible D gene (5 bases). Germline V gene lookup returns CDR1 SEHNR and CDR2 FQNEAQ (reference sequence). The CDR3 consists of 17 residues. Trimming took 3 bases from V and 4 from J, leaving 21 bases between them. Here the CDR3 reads CASSLSQGRRFPYGYTF. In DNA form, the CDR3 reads TGTGCCAGCAGCTTGAGTCAGGGCCGGCGTTTCCCCTATGGCTACACCTTC.

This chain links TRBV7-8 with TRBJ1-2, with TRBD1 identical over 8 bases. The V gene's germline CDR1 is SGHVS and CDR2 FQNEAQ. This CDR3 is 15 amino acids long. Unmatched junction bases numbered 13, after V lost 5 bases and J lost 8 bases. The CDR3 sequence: CASSADRVRGEGYTF. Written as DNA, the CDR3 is TGTGCCAGCAGCGCGGACAGGGTTAGGGGTGAGGGCTACACCTTC.

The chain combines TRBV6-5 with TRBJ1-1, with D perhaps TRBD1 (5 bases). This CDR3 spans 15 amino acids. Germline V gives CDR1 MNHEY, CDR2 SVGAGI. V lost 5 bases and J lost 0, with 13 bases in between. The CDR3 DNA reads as TGTGCCAGCAGTCCTCCAGGGTGGCTGAACACTGAAGCTTTCTTT. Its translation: CASSPPGWLNTEAFF.

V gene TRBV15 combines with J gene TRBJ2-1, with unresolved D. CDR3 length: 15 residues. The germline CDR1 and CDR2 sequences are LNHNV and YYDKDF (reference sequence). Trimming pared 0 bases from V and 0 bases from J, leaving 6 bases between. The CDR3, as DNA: TGTGCCACCAGCAGAGACGGCGCCTCCTACAATGAGCAGTTCTTC. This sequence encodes CATSRDGASYNEQFF.

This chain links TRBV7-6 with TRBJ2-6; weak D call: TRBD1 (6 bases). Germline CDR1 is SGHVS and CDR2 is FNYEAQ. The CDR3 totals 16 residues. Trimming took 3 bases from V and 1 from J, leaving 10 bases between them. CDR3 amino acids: CASSLDRLSGANVLTF. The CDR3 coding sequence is TGTGCCAGCAGCTTGGACAGATTATCTGGGGCCAACGTCCTGACTTTC.

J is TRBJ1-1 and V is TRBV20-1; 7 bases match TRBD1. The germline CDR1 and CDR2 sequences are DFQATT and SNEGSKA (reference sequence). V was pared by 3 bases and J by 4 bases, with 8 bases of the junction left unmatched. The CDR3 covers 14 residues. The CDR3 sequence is CSASYQGGGTEAFF. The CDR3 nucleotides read TGCAGTGCTAGTTACCAGGGGGGGGGCACTGAAGCTTTCTTT.

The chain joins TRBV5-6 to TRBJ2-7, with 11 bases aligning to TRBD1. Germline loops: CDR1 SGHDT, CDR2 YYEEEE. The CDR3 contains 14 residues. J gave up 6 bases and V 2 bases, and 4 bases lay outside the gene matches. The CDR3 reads CASSFGTGGREQYF. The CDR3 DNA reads TGTGCCAGCAGCTTTGGGACAGGGGGACGCGAGCAGTACTTC.

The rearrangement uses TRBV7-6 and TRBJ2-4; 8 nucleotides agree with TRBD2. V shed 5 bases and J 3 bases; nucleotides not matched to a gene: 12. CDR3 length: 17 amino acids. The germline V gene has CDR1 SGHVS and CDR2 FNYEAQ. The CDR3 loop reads CASSRGVAGGHKNIQYF. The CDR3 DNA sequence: TGTGCCAGCAGCCGAGGGGTGGCGGGGGGTCACAAAAACATTCAGTACTTC.

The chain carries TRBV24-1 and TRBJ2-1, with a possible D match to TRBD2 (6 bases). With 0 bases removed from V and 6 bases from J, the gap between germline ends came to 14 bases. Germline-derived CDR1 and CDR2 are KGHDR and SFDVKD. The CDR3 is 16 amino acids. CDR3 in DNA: TGTGCCACCAGTGATTTGAGTCGGGGGACCGCCAATGAGCAGTTCTTC. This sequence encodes CATSDLSRGTANEQFF.

The CDR3 DNA reads as TGTGCCAGCAGCCCCCCATGGTCCTACAATGAGCAGTTCTTC. It codes for CASSPPWSYNEQFF. The V gene is TRBV11-1, the J gene TRBJ2-1, with D uncertain. Trimming removed 5 bases from V and 1 base from J, with 9 bases in between. Germline V gene data show CDR1 as SGHAT and CDR2 as FQDESV (reference sequence). The CDR3 contains 14 residues. Full variable domain (missing parts from reference TRBV11-1 and TRBJ2-1): EAEVAQSPRYKITEKSQAVAFWCDPISGHATLYWYRQILGQGPELLVQFQDESVVDDSQLPKDRFSAERLKGVDSTLKIQPAELGDSAMYLCASSPPWSYNEQFFGPGTRLTVL.

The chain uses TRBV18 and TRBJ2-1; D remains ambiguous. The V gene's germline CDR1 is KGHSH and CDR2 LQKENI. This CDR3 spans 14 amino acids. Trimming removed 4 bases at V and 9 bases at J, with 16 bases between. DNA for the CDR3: TGTGCCAGCTCACTGACTCGATCCCTTGGTGAGCAGTTCTTC. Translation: CASSLTRSLGEQFF.

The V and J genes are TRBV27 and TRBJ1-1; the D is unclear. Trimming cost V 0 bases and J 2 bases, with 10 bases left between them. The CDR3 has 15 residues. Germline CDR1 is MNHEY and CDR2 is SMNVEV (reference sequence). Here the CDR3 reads CASSLSRAANTEAFF. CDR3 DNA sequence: TGTGCCAGCAGTTTATCAAGGGCGGCTAACACTGAAGCTTTCTTT.

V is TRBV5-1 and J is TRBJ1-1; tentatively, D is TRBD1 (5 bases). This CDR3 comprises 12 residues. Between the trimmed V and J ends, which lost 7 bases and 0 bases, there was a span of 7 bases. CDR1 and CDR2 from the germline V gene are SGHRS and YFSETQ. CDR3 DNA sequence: TGCGCCAGCGGGGGGATGAACACTGAAGCTTTCTTT. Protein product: CASGGMNTEAFF.

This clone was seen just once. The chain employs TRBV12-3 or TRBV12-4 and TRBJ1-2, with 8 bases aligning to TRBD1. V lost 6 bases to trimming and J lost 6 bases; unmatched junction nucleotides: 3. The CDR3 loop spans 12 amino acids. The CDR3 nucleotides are TGTGCCAGCAGCCCAGGGGGCAATGGCTACACCTTC. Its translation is CASSPGGNGYTF.

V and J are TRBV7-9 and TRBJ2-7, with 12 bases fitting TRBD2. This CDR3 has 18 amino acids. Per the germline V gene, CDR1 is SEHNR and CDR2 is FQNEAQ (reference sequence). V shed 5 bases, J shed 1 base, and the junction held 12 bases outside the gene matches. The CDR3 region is CASSPQGLAGTKSYEQYF. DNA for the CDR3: TGTGCCAGCAGCCCCCAGGGACTAGCGGGCACGAAGTCCTACGAGCAGTACTTC.

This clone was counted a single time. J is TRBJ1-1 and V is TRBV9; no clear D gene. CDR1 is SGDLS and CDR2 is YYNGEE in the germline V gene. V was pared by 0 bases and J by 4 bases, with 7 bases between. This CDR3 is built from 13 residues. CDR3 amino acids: CASSVVRVTEAFF. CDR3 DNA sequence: TGTGCCAGCAGCGTAGTCCGGGTCACTGAAGCTTTCTTT.

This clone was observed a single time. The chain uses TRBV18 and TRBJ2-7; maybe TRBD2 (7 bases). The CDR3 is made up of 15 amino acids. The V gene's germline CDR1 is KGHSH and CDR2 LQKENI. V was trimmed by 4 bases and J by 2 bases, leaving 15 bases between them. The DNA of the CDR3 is TGTGCCAGCTCACGCCGGGGGGCCTTTCCCTACGAGCAGTACTTC. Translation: CASSRRGAFPYEQYF.

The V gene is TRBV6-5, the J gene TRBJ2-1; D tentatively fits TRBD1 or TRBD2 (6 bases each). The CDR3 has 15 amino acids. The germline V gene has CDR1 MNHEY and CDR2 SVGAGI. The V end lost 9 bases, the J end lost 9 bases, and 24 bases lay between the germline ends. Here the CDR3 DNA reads TGTGCCAGTTCTCCGAGCGGAGGGGGAGGTGGTGAGCAGTTCTTC. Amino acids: CASSPSGGGGGEQFF.

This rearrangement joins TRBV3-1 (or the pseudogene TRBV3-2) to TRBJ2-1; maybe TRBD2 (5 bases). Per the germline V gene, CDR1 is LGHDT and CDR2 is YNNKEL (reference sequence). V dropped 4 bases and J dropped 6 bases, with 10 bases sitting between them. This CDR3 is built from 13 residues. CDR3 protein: CASSLPGSNEQFF. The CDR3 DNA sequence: TGTGCCAGCAGCCTTCCGGGGAGCAATGAGCAGTTCTTC.

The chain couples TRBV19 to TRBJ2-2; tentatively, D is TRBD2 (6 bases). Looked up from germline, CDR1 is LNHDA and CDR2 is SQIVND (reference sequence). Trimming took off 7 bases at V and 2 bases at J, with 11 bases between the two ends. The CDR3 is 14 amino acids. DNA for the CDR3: TGTGCCAGTATAACAGCGGGTAACACCGGGGAGCTGTTTTTT. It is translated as CASITAGNTGELFF.